These 10 T cell receptor beta chains were sequenced from one sample in a study of cytomegalovirus exposure and HLA in healthy donors. The PCR employed 60 Vbeta primers together with 13 Jbeta primers. Only in-frame clones appear in the TCRdb table, and some are missing; sequencing was by immunoSEQ multiplex PCR. Of 90,000 to 150,000 clones in the sample, roughly 15% were seen once. The source material was PBMCs. These receptors originate from a woman aged 18-29 years in good health and CMV-seronegative.

As DNA, the CDR3 is TGTGCCAGCAGCCCACAGGGGAGGAATCAGCCCCAGCATTTT. This translates into CASSPQGRNQPQHF. The rearrangement links TRBV5-6 to TRBJ1-5; 7 bases are a match to TRBD1. The CDR3 has 14 amino acids. CDR1 SGHDT and CDR2 YYEEEE come from the germline V gene. J lost 4 bases, V lost 4 bases, and 5 bases had no gene match.

This clone was seen a few times. V gene TRBV6-6 combines with J gene TRBJ2-3; D remains ambiguous. This CDR3 region has 12 residues. Germline CDR1 and CDR2: MNHNY and SVGAGI (reference sequence). The V gene lost 8 bases and the J gene lost 5 bases, with 11 bases spanning the gap. DNA of the CDR3: TGTGCCAGCGAGTATGTCGGAGATACGCAGTATTTT. It is translated as CASEYVGDTQYF.

The chain combines TRBV6-1 with TRBJ1-2, with D unclear. CDR1 is MNHNS and CDR2 is SASEGT in the germline V gene. The CDR3 totals 14 residues. V lost 0 bases and J lost 1, with 6 bases in between. The CDR3 DNA reads TGTGCCAGCAGTGAAGCTGTCGGTAACTATGGCTACACCTTC. Translating it yields CASSEAVGNYGYTF.

This clone was picked up a small number of times. The V call is TRBV11-2, the J call TRBJ2-1, with 9 bases matching TRBD2. The V and J ends lost 2 bases and 9 bases, in that order; junction bases with no gene match: 8. Germline V gives CDR1 SGHAT, CDR2 FQNNGV. The CDR3 extends over 15 amino acids. CDR3 nucleotide sequence: TGTGCCAGCAGCTTACTCCCAGCGGGAGGTGGTGAGCAGTTCTTC. This codes for CASSLLPAGGGEQFF.

Only a few counts were recorded for this clone. The rearrangement joins TRBV7-3 to TRBJ1-2; tentatively, D is TRBD1 (6 bases). This CDR3 is built from 17 residues. Germline lookup yields CDR1 SGHTA and CDR2 FQGTGA. Trimming cost V 1 base and J 3 bases, with 18 bases left between them. The CDR3 loop is CASSLKGRTPGDYGYTF. The CDR3 DNA is TGTGCCAGCAGCTTAAAGGGTAGGACTCCAGGGGACTATGGCTACACCTTC.

The chain couples TRBV6-6 to TRBJ2-5; tentative D call: TRBD1 (6 bases). Trimming took 8 bases from V and 2 from J, leaving 9 bases between them. Looked up from germline, CDR1 is MNHNY and CDR2 is SVGAGI (reference sequence). CDR3 length equals 12 residues. This chain's CDR3 is CASGDRQETQYF. CDR3 nucleotide sequence: TGTGCCAGCGGAGACAGGCAAGAGACCCAGTACTTC.

The J gene is TRBJ2-5, the V gene TRBV19; D might be TRBD2 (6 bases). The CDR3 is made up of 15 amino acids. Germline CDR1 LNHDA, CDR2 SQIVND (reference sequence). V was pared by 5 bases and J by 1 base, with 14 bases between. CDR3 nucleotide sequence: TGTGCCAGTAGTGTTAGGAGGGGACCCCAAGAGACCCAGTACTTC. This sequence encodes CASSVRRGPQETQYF.

This chain joins TRBV30 and TRBJ1-5; TRBD1 agrees at 8 bases. Germline V lookup: CDR1 GTSNPN, CDR2 SVGIG (reference sequence). Trimming took 2 bases from V and 7 from J; bases not matched to a gene: 4. The CDR3 sequence is 13 residues long. DNA for the CDR3: TGTGCCTGGAGTCTGGACAGGGAGCAGCCCCAGCATTTT. The encoded protein is CAWSLDREQPQHF.

By share, this clone ranks as medium-sized (0.01 to 0.1%). The chain uses TRBV9 and TRBJ2-2; 11 nucleotides agree with TRBD2. J lost 1 base, V lost 3 bases, and 5 bases had no gene match. This CDR3 region has 17 residues. Germline-derived CDR1 and CDR2 are SGDLS and YYNGEE. CDR3 loop: CASSAGTSGKNTGELFF. In DNA form, the CDR3 reads TGTGCCAGCAGCGCCGGGACTAGCGGAAAGAACACCGGGGAGCTGTTTTTT.

This clone was counted only a few times. This rearrangement joins TRBV28 to TRBJ2-3; 11 nucleotides line up with TRBD2. V trimming: 5 bases; J trimming: 5 bases; junction bases outside the gene matches: 6. The CDR3 totals 15 residues. CDR1 MDHEN and CDR2 SYDVKM come from the germline V gene. Written as DNA, the CDR3 is TGTGCCAGCAGTGATAGCGGGAGGGCGGGAGATACGCAGTATTTT. Protein sequence: CASSDSGRAGDTQYF.